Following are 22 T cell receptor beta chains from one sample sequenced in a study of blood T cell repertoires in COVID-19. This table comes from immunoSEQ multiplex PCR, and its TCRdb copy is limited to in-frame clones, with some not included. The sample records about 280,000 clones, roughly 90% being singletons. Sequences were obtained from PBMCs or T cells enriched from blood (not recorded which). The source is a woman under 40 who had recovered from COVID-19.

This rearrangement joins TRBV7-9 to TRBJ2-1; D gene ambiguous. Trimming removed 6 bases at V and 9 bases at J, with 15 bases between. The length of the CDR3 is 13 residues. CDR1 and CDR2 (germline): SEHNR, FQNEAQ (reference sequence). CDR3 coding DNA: TGTGCCAGCAGTCTTCTGCTACGTGGTGAGCAGTTCTTC. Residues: CASSLLLRGEQFF.

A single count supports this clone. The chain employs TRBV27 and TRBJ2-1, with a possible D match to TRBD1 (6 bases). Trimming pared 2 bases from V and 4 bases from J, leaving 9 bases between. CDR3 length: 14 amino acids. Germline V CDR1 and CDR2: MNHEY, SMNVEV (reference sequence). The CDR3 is CASSLIQGYNEQFF. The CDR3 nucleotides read TGTGCCAGCAGTTTAATCCAGGGGTACAATGAGCAGTTCTTC.

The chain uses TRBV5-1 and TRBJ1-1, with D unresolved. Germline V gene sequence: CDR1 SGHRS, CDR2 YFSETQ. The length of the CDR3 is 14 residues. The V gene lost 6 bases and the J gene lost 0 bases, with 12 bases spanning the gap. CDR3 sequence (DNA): TGCGCCAGCACCCCGGGATATATGAACACTGAAGCTTTCTTT. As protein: CASTPGYMNTEAFF.

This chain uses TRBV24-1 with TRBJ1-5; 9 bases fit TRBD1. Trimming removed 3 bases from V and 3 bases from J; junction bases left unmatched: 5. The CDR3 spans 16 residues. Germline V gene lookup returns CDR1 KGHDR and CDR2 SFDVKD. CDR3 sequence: CATSDAGDRDNQPQHF. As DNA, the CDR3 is TGTGCCACCAGTGATGCCGGGGACAGGGACAATCAGCCCCAGCATTTT.

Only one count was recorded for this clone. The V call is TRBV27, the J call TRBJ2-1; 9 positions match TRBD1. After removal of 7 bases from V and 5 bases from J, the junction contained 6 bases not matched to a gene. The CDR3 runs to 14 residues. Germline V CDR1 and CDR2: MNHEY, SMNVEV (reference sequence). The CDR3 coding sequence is TGTGCCAGCAACACACAGGGGGCCAACAATGAGCAGTTCTTC. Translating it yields CASNTQGANNEQFF.

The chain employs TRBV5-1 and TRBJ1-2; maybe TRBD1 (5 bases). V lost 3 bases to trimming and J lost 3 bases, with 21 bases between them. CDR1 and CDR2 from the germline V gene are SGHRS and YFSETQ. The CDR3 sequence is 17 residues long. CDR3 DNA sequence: TGCGCCAGCAGCTCGAATACGGGCAGGGCGGATGACTATGGCTACACCTTC. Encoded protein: CASSSNTGRADDYGYTF.

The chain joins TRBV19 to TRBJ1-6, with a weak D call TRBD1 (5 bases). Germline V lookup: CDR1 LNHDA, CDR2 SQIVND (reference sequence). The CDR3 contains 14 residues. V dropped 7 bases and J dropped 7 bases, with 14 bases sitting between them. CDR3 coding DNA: TGTGCCAGTACCCTGGGGCAGGGCAATTCACCCCTCCACTTT. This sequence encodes CASTLGQGNSPLHF.

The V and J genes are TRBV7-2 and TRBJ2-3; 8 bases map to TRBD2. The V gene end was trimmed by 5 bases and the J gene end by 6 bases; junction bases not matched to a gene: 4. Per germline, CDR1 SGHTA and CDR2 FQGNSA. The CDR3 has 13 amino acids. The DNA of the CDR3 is TGTGCCAGCAGCAGGCAGCGGGGGGATACGCAGTATTTT. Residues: CASSRQRGDTQYF.

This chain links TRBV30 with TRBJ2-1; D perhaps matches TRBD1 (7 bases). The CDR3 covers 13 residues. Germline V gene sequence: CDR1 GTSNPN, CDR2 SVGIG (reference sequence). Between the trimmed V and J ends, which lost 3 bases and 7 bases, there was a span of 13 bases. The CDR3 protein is CAWRVQGGNEQFF. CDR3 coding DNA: TGTGCCTGGAGGGTCCAGGGGGGTAATGAGCAGTTCTTC.

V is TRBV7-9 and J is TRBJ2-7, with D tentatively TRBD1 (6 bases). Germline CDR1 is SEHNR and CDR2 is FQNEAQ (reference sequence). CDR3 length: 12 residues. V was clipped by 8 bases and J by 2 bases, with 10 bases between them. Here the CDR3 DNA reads TGTGCCAGCGGGCAGGGGCCCTACGAGCAGTACTTC. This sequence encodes CASGQGPYEQYF. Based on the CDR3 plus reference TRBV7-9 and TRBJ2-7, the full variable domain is DTGVSQNPRHKITKRGQNVTFRCDPISEHNRLYWYRQTLGQGPEFLTYFQNEAQLEKSRLLSDRFSAERPKGSFSTLEIQRTEQGDSAMYLCASGQGPYEQYFGPGTRLTVT.

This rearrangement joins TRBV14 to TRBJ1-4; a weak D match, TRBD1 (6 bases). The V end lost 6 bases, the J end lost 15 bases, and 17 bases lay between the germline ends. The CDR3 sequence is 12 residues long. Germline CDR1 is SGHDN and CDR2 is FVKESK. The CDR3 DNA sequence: TGTGCCAGCAGTCTAGGGAACAGGGTTTTGTTTTTT. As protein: CASSLGNRVLFF. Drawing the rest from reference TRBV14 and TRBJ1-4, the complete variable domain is EAGVTQFPSHSVIEKGQTVTLRCDPISGHDNLYWYRRVMGKEIKFLLHFVKESKQDESGMPNNRFLAERTGGTYSTLKVQPAELEDSGVYFCASSLGNRVLFFGSGTQLSVL.

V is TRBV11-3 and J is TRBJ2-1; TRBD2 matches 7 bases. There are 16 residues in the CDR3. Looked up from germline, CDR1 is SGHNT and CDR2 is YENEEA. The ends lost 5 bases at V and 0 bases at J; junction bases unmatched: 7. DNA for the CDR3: TGTGCCAGCAGCCCGATAGCGGGCCACTCCTACAATGAGCAGTTCTTC. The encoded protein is CASSPIAGHSYNEQFF.

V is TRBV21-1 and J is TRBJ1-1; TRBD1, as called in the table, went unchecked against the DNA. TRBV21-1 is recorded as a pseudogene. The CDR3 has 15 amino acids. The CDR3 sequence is CASSKDAGGLSVAFF. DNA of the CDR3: TGTGCCAGCAGCAAAGACGCAGGGGGGCTTTCGGTAGCTTTCTTT.

In DNA, the CDR3 is TGTGCCAGCAGCTTAGGACTATCTCCTCCCCAAGAGACCCAGTACTTC. Amino acid sequence: CASSLGLSPPQETQYF. The chain employs TRBV7-9 and TRBJ2-5, with TRBD2 as a possible D gene (5 bases). Germline CDR1 is SEHNR and CDR2 is FQNEAQ (reference sequence). Trimming left V 1 base short and J 1 base short, with 13 bases between. The CDR3 contains 16 residues.

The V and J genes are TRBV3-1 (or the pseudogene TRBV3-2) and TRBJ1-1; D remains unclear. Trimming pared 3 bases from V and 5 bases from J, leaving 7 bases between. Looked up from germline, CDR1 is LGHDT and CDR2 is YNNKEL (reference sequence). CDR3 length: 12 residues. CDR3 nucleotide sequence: TGTGCCAGCAGCCAGGCCGGGACTGAAGCTTTCTTT. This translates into CASSQAGTEAFF.

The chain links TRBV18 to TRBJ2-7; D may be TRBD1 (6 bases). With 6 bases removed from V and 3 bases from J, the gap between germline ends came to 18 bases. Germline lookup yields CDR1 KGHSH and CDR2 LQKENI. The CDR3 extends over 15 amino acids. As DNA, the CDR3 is TGTGCCAGCTCCGTGGCCCCCGGGACACACTACGAGCAGTACTTC. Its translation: CASSVAPGTHYEQYF.

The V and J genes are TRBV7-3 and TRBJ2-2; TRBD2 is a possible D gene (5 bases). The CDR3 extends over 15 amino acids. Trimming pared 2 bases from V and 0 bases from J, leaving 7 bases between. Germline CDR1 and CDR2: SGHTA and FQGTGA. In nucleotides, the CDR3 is TGTGCCAGCAGCTTATCGGACTCGAACACCGGGGAGCTGTTTTTT. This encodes CASSLSDSNTGELFF. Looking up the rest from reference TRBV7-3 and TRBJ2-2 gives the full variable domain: GAGVSQTPSNKVTEKGKYVELRCDPISGHTALYWYRQSLGQGPEFLIYFQGTGAADDSGLPNDRFFAVRPEGSVSTLKIQRTERGDSAVYLCASSLSDSNTGELFFGEGSRLTVL.

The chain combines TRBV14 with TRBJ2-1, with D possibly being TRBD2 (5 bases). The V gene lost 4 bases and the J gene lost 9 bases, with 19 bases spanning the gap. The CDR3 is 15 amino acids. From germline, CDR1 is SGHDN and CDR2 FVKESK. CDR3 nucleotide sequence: TGTGCCAGCAGCCCCGAGAGGACTCCGAGGCGTGAGCAGTTCTTC. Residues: CASSPERTPRREQFF.

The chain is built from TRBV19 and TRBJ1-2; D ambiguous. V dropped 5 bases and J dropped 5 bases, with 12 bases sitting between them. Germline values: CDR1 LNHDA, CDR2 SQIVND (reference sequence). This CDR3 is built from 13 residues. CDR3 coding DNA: TGTGCCAGTAGTTGGGTTCCGGAGTATGGCTACACCTTC. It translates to CASSWVPEYGYTF.

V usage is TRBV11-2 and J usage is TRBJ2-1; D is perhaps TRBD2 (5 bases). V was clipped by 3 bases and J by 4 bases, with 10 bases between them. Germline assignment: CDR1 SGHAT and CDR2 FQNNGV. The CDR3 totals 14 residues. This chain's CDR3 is CASSFGELYNEQFF. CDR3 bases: TGTGCCAGCAGCTTCGGGGAACTATACAATGAGCAGTTCTTC. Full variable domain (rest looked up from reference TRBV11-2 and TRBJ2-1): EAGVAQSPRYKIIEKRQSVAFWCNPISGHATLYWYQQILGQGPKLLIQFQNNGVVDDSQLPKDRFSAERLKGVDSTLKIQPAKLEDSAVYLCASSFGELYNEQFFGPGTRLTVL.

CDR3 coding DNA: TGTGCCAGCAGTCATTCCACCGGGGAGCTGTTTTTT. Protein sequence: CASSHSTGELFF. The chain employs TRBV12-3 or TRBV12-4 and TRBJ2-2; no firm D call. Trimming cost V 5 bases and J 4 bases, with 5 bases left between them. This CDR3 has 12 amino acids.

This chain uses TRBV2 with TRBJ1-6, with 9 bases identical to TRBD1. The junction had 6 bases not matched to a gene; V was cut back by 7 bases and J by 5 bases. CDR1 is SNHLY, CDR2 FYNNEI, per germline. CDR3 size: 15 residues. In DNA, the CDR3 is TGTGCCAGCACCCCGGACAGGGGAAATAATTCACCCCTCCACTTT. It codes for CASTPDRGNNSPLHF.